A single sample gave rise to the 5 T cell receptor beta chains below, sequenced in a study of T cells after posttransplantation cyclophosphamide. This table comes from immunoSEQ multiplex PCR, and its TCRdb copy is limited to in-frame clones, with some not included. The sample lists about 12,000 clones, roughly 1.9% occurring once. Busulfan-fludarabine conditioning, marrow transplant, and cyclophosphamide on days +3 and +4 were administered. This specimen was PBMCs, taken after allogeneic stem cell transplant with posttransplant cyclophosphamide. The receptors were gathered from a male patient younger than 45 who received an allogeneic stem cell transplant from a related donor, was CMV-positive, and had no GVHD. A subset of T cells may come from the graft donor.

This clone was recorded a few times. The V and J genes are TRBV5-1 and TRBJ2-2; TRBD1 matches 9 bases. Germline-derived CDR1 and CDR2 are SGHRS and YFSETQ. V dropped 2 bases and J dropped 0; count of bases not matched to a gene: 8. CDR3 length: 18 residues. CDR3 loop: CASSFTLGQGTNTGELFF. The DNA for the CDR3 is TGCGCCAGCAGCTTTACCCTGGGACAGGGTACGAACACCGGGGAGCTGTTTTTT.

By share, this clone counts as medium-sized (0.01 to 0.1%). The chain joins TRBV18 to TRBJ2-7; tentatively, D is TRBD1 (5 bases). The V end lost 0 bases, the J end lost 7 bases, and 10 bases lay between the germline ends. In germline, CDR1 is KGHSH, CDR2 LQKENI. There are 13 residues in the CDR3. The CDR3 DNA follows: TGTGCCAGCTCACCACCTGGGGCCTGGGAGCAGTACTTC. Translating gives CASSPPGAWEQYF.

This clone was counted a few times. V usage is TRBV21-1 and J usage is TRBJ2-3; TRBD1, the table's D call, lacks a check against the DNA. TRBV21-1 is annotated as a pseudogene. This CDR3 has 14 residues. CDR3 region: CASKPGVKTDTQYF. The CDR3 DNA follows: TGTGCCAGCAAACCAGGGGTTAAGACAGATACGCAGTATTTT.

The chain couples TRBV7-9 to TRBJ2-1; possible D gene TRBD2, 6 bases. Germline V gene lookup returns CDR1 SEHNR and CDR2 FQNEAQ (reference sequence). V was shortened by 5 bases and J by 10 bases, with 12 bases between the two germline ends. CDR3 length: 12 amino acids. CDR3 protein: CASSPGVAEQFF. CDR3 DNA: TGTGCCAGCAGCCCGGGGGTAGCGGAGCAGTTCTTC.

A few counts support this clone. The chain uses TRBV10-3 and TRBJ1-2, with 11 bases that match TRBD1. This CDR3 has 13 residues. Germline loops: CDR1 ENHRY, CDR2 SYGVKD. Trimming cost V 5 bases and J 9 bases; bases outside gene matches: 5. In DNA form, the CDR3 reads TGTGCCATCAGTCCCGGACAGGGGGCGAGCTACACCTTC. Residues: CAISPGQGASYTF.